The 27 T cell receptor beta chains presented below share a single source sample, sequenced in a study of regulatory T cells in long-lasting Graves disease. Stated time point: newly diagnosed GD, antithyroid drugs for less than 3 months. Generation of the TCR library employed RNA extracted from PBMCs. Arm-PCR of CDR3 regions with iRepertoire HTBI primers generated TCR beta libraries. TCRdb fed the multiplex PCR reads into MiXCR, producing one record per CDR3 protein. The top ten hold more than 15% of the sample, which has fewer than 650,000 distinct CDR3 sequences, 15% to 20% seen once. These same data were also listed under a study on T cells in Graves' hyperthyroidism and ophthalmopathy.

Sequenced material: peripheral blood mononuclear cells (PBMCs), taken at new diagnosis, from a patient treated with antithyroid drugs. These receptors came from a woman younger than 45 with Graves disease.

Points on this clonotype: A much larger clone differs from this one at a single base, so this may be a read error. The chain has TRBV27 and TRBJ1-1; D gene uncertain. The CDR3 loop spans 13 amino acids. The germline V gene encodes CDR1 MNHEY and CDR2 SMNVEV (reference sequence). CDR3 in amino acids: CASSLWLGTEASF. The CDR3 bases are TGTGCCAGCAGTTTATGGTTGGGCACTGAAGCTTCCTTT.

This clonotype came up many times. The chain is built from TRBV11-2 and TRBJ1-6, with a weak D call TRBD1 (6 bases). V shed 3 bases and J shed 8 bases, with 14 bases lying between them. The germline gives CDR1 SGHAT, CDR2 FQNNGV. CDR3 length: 15 amino acids. The CDR3 nucleotides read TGTGCCAGCAGCTTTCGGGGTGAGGGGGATTCACCCCTCCACTTT. Translating gives CASSFRGEGDSPLHF.

This clonotype was seen a handful of times. The CDR3 ends on some other residue instead of the conserved phenylalanine or tryptophan, so this is likely a read error. The chain links TRBV20-1 to TRBJ1-2; 7 nucleotides agree with TRBD1. Germline V CDR1 and CDR2: DFQATT, SNEGSKA (reference sequence). This CDR3 spans 13 amino acids. The ends lost 6 bases at V and 8 bases at J; junction bases unmatched: 12. DNA of the CDR3: TGCAGTGCCTGGGTACAGGGGCTTAGGGGCTACACCCTC. Its protein is CSAWVQGLRGYTL.

This clonotype was recorded at least ten times. J is TRBJ1-2 and V is TRBV12-5, with D possibly matching TRBD1 (6 bases). From germline, CDR1 is LGHNT and CDR2 FRNRAP. This CDR3 spans 15 amino acids. Trimming pared 2 bases from V and 0 bases from J, leaving 10 bases between. The CDR3 loop is CASGLLNRANYGYTF. The CDR3 coding sequence is TGTGCTAGTGGTTTGCTAAACAGGGCTAACTATGGCTACACCTTC.

V is TRBV2 and J is TRBJ1-4, with D tentatively TRBD1 (5 bases). The germline V and J ends were trimmed by 5 bases and 5 bases, with 18 bases remaining between them. There are 16 residues in the CDR3. Germline CDR1 and CDR2: SNHLY and FYNNEI. CDR3 protein: CASSLYGAAGNEKLFF. For the CDR3, the DNA is TGTGCCAGCAGTTTATATGGGGCGGCAGGAAATGAAAAACTGTTTTTT.

The chain is built from TRBV7-9 and TRBJ1-6, with D unresolved. Germline assignment: CDR1 SEHNR and CDR2 FQNEAQ (reference sequence). The V and J ends lost 5 bases and 8 bases respectively, with 10 bases between them. The CDR3 extends over 13 amino acids. The CDR3 coding sequence is TGTGCCAGCAGCCTCAATTTGGATTCACCCCTCCACTTT. It codes for CASSLNLDSPLHF. Full variable domain (remainder filled in from reference TRBV7-9 and TRBJ1-6): DTGVSQNPRHKITKRGQNVTFRCDPISEHNRLYWYRQTLGQGPEFLTYFQNEAQLEKSRLLSDRFSAERPKGSFSTLEIQRTEQGDSAMYLCASSLNLDSPLHFGNGTRLTVT.

Points on this clonotype: Being one base from a much bigger clone, this may be a read error. CDR3 coding DNA: TGTGCCGGCAGGGTCCTCAATCAGCCCCAGCATTTT. The encoded protein is CAGRVLNQPQHF. The chain has TRBV28 and TRBJ1-5; D might be TRBD1 (5 bases). Germline lookup yields CDR1 MDHEN and CDR2 SYDVKM. The CDR3 totals 12 residues.

V and J are TRBV5-1 and TRBJ2-7; 8 nucleotides agree with TRBD1. CDR3 length: 15 residues. V lost 2 bases to trimming and J lost 2 bases; unmatched junction nucleotides: 6. The germline CDR1 and CDR2 sequences are SGHRS and YFSETQ. The CDR3 nucleotides read TGCGCCAGCAGCTTAAAGGACAGGGCCGCCTACGAGCAGTACTTC. This codes for CASSLKDRAAYEQYF.

The chain recombines TRBV30 with TRBJ1-5, with no clear D. CDR1 and CDR2 from the germline V gene are GTSNPN and SVGIG (reference sequence). V lost 2 bases to trimming and J lost 5 bases, with 13 bases between them. The CDR3 consists of 14 residues. CDR3 sequence reads: CAWSTYGRDQPQHF. DNA for the CDR3: TGTGCCTGGAGTACTTACGGGCGGGATCAGCCCCAGCATTTT.

This clonotype was counted between two and nine times. This sequence joins TRBV7-2 and TRBJ2-1, with 7 bases that match TRBD2. Germline V CDR1 and CDR2: SGHTA, FQGNSA. The V and J ends lost 8 bases and 2 bases, in that order; junction bases with no gene match: 15. The CDR3 length is 17 residues. The CDR3: CASGRERSERPYNEQFF. The CDR3 DNA follows: TGTGCCAGCGGGCGGGAGAGAAGTGAGCGCCCCTACAATGAGCAGTTCTTC.

The J gene is TRBJ1-6, the V gene TRBV7-9, with 8 nucleotides matching TRBD1. V dropped 5 bases and J dropped 9; count of bases not matched to a gene: 12. CDR3 length equals 16 residues. Germline V gives CDR1 SEHNR, CDR2 FQNEAQ (reference sequence). CDR3 amino acids: CASSQGQDVRGSPLHF. Here the CDR3 DNA reads TGTGCCAGCAGCCAGGGACAGGATGTTAGGGGTTCACCCCTCCACTTT.

This chain joins TRBV9 and TRBJ2-5; no clear D. The ends were cut back, 4 bases at V and 7 bases at J, with 17 bases in the middle. CDR1 and CDR2 (germline): SGDLS, YYNGEE. This CDR3 has 14 residues. The CDR3 nucleotides are TGTGCCAGCAGCCCCCCGGTTGGGCGCGTGACCCAGTACTTC. Translating gives CASSPPVGRVTQYF.

This clonotype was observed a handful of times. V and J are TRBV14 and TRBJ1-1, with D maybe TRBD1 (6 bases). The CDR3 contains 17 residues. The germline CDR1 and CDR2 sequences are SGHDN and FVKESK. Trimming cost V 4 bases and J 2 bases, with 20 bases left between them. The CDR3 region is CASSPILTGSVNTEAFF. The CDR3 bases are TGTGCCAGCAGCCCGATCTTAACAGGGTCAGTAAACACTGAAGCTTTCTTT. Supplemented by reference TRBV14 and TRBJ1-1, the full variable domain reads EAGVTQFPSHSVIEKGQTVTLRCDPISGHDNLYWYRRVMGKEIKFLLHFVKESKQDESGMPNNRFLAERTGGTYSTLKVQPAELEDSGVYFCASSPILTGSVNTEAFFGQGTRLTVV.

This clonotype occurred many times. The chain employs TRBV10-3 and TRBJ2-3; tentatively, D is TRBD2 (5 bases). From germline, CDR1 is ENHRY and CDR2 SYGVKD. This CDR3 is 13 amino acids long. V lost 7 bases and J 2 bases, leaving 10 bases between the germline ends. CDR3 residues: CAINQGLTDTQYF. The DNA of the CDR3 is TGTGCCATCAATCAAGGACTCACAGATACGCAGTATTTT.

The chain has TRBV11-2 and TRBJ2-1, with D possibly being TRBD1 or TRBD2 (7 bases each). Germline assignment: CDR1 SGHAT and CDR2 FQNNGV. CDR3 length equals 15 residues. Trimming took 5 bases from V and 6 from J, leaving 17 bases between them. The CDR3, as DNA: TGTGCCAGCAGCCGACCAGGGGGGACTACCAATGAGCAGTTCTTC. Translation: CASSRPGGTTNEQFF.

This clonotype has a count of ten or more. A read error may account for a junction end that differs from germline. This sequence joins TRBV6-5 and TRBJ1-1; D perhaps matches TRBD1 (5 bases). The CDR3 has 13 residues. Germline loops: CDR1 MNHEY, CDR2 SVGAGI. This CDR3 is CASSYTPDQPGVF. CDR3 DNA sequence: TGTGCCAGCAGTTACACCCCTGACCAACCGGGGGTTTTT.

The chain carries TRBV12-3 or TRBV12-4 and TRBJ2-1, with a possible D match to TRBD1 (5 bases). Trimming stripped 2 bases from V and 7 bases from J, with 9 bases between. The CDR3 is 13 residues long. CDR3 sequence: CASSLPDINEQFF. DNA for the CDR3: TGTGCCAGCAGTTTACCGGACATAAATGAGCAGTTCTTC.

This clonotype appeared a few times. This rearrangement joins TRBV10-2 to TRBJ2-2; TRBD2 matches 13 bases. J gave up 7 bases and V 6 bases, and 14 bases lay outside the gene matches. The CDR3 runs to 18 residues. Per the germline V gene, CDR1 is WSHSY and CDR2 is SAAADI. DNA for the CDR3: TGCGCCAGCAGCCAAAGCATACTAGCGGGAGGGGAGAACGGGGAGCTGTTTTTT. Translation: CASSQSILAGGENGELFF.

The J gene is TRBJ1-1, the V gene TRBV20-1; D unresolved. The germline gives CDR1 DFQATT, CDR2 SNEGSKA (reference sequence). CDR3 size: 11 residues. The V gene lost 6 bases and the J gene lost 8 bases, with 13 bases spanning the gap. CDR3 coding DNA: TGCAGTGCCCCGAACGGAGAAGAAGCTTTCTTT. Its protein product is CSAPNGEEAFF.

The rearrangement uses TRBV19 and TRBJ2-6, with D uncertain. This CDR3 contains 15 residues. Germline CDR1 reads LNHDA; CDR2 reads SQIVND (reference sequence). Between the trimmed V and J ends, which lost 3 bases and 2 bases, there was a span of 8 bases. CDR3 sequence: CASSIGLTGANVLTF. The CDR3, as DNA: TGTGCCAGTAGTATTGGCTTGACTGGGGCCAACGTCCTGACTTTC.

This clonotype has a handful of counts. The chain carries TRBV7-3 and TRBJ2-1; 13 bases are a match to TRBD2. Germline trimming cut 8 bases from V and 7 bases from J; bases unmatched to any gene: 11. CDR3 size: 16 residues. CDR1 SGHTA and CDR2 FQGTGA come from the germline V gene. CDR3 residues: CASARLAGGLLNEQFF. The CDR3 DNA reads TGTGCCAGCGCCCGACTAGCGGGAGGTCTCTTAAATGAGCAGTTCTTC. Using reference TRBV7-3 and TRBJ2-1 for the parts outside the CDR3, the full variable domain is GAGVSQTPSNKVTEKGKYVELRCDPISGHTALYWYRQSLGQGPEFLIYFQGTGAADDSGLPNDRFFAVRPEGSVSTLKIQRTERGDSAVYLCASARLAGGLLNEQFFGPGTRLTVL.

Regarding this clonotype: A much larger clone lies a single base off, so this may be a read error. The CDR3 sequence is CASSLGGRADTEAFF. CDR3 bases: TGTGCCAGCAGCTTAGGCGGCAGGGCGGACACTGAAGCTTTCTTT. The V and J genes are TRBV7-9 and TRBJ1-1; a weak D match, TRBD1 (5 bases). V gave up 1 base and J gave up 3 bases, with 12 bases separating them. This CDR3 is 15 amino acids long. Germline CDR1 is SEHNR and CDR2 is FQNEAQ (reference sequence). Filled out from reference TRBV7-9 and TRBJ1-1, the complete variable domain reads DTGVSQNPRHKITKRGQNVTFRCDPISEHNRLYWYRQTLGQGPEFLTYFQNEAQLEKSRLLSDRFSAERPKGSFSTLEIQRTEQGDSAMYLCASSLGGRADTEAFFGQGTRLTVV.

This clonotype was detected many times. The rearrangement uses TRBV28 and TRBJ2-3, with D maybe TRBD1 (6 bases). The CDR3 spans 15 residues. Germline CDR1 is MDHEN and CDR2 is SYDVKM. Trimming removed 3 bases from V and 8 bases from J, with 18 bases in between. The CDR3 sequence is CASSLGARQGSTQYF. The DNA for the CDR3 is TGTGCCAGCAGTTTGGGGGCCCGGCAGGGGAGTACGCAGTATTTT.

As regards this clonotype: The junction shows a germline mismatch at one end, possibly a read error. This rearrangement joins TRBV3-1 to TRBJ2-6; 10 bases map to TRBD1. CDR1 is LGHDT, CDR2 YNNKEL, per germline (reference sequence). The CDR3 consists of 14 residues. The CDR3 DNA reads TGTGCCAGCAGTCAAGGGACAGGGGCTTTTGTCCTGACTTTC. Encoded protein: CASSQGTGAFVLTF.

There are many counts of this clonotype. A much larger clone lies a single base off, so this may be a read error. The rearrangement uses TRBV2 and TRBJ2-7; D not certain. Germline CDR1 SNHLY, CDR2 FYNNEI. The V end was cut by 5 bases, the J end by 6 bases, with 5 bases between. The CDR3 is 10 amino acids. DNA of the CDR3: TGTGCCAGCAGTTTTAGCGAGCAGTACTTC. Translating gives CASSFSEQYF.

This clonotype was counted ten times or more. The rearrangement links TRBV12-3 or TRBV12-4 to TRBJ1-3, with 8 positions matching TRBD1. Germline trimming cut 5 bases from V and 3 bases from J; bases unmatched to any gene: 21. The CDR3 is 20 residues long. CDR3 in DNA: TGTGCCAGCAGTCCTAATTACACCCCGAGACAGGGGAAAGATGGAAACACCATATATTTT. This codes for CASSPNYTPRQGKDGNTIYF.

Ten or more counts support this clonotype. The V and J genes are TRBV28 and TRBJ1-6; TRBD1 might be the D (5 bases). Germline V gives CDR1 MDHEN, CDR2 SYDVKM. The CDR3 is 15 amino acids. V was trimmed by 4 bases and J by 10 bases, leaving 17 bases between them. The CDR3 reads CASSSYQGYESPLHF. Written as DNA, the CDR3 is TGTGCCAGCAGTTCCTATCAGGGATATGAATCACCCCTCCACTTT.